This T cell receptor beta chain was sequenced for a study of regulatory T cells in long-lasting Graves disease. This clonotype was observed at least ten times. The antigen remains unidentified. The CDR3 totals 14 residues. Germline V gene sequence: CDR1 SGHVS, CDR2 FQNEAQ. V shed 5 bases and J shed 5 bases, with 15 bases lying between them. The authors built TCR beta libraries using iRepertoire HTBI primers and Arm-PCR of CDR3 regions. TCRdb independently ran MiXCR on the multiplex PCR reads; one entry per CDR3 protein. The sample contains approximately 290,000 distinct CDR3 sequences, roughly 21% of which appear only once. The study, taken as a whole, reports: Persistent Graves' cases showed lower TCR diversity than newly diagnosed cases.

Noted time point: persistent/refractory GD, antithyroid drugs over 5 years with positive TRAb. Construction of the TCR library relied on RNA isolated from PBMCs. Patients came through an endocrinology department, and that department was in Xi'an, China. The chain recombines TRBV7-8 with TRBJ2-5; D unresolved. The TCR comes from a female donor with Graves disease. The sequences come from peripheral blood mononuclear cells (PBMCs), collected when the disease was refractory, from a patient treated with antithyroid drugs. The DNA for the CDR3 is TGTGCCAGCAGCCCGGGCCCCGTGGCGGAGACCCAGTACTTC. This codes for CASSPGPVAETQYF.